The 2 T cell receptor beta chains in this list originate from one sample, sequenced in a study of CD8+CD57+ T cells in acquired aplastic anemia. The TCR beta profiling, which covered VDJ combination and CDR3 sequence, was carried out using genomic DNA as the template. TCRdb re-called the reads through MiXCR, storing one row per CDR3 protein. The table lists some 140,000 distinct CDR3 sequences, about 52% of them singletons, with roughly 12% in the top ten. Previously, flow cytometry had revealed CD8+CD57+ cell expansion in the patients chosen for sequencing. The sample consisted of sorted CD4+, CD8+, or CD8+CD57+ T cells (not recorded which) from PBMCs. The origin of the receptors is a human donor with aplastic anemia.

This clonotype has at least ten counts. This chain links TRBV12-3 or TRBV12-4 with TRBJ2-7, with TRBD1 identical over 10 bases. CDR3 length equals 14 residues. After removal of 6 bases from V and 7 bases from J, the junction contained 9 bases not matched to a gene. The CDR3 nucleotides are TGTGCCAGCAGAAGGGACAGGGGCGGGGAAGAGCAGTACTTC. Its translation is CASRRDRGGEEQYF.

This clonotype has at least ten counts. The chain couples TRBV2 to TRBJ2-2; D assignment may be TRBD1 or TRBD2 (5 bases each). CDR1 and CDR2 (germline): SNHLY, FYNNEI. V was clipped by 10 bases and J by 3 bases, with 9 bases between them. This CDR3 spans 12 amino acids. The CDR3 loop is CAIRGDTGELFF. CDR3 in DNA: TGTGCCATAAGAGGGGACACCGGGGAGCTGTTTTTT.